This TCR beta chain was found in a study of T-cell reconstitution after alpha-beta-depleted transplantation in children. Library preparation (for TCRbeta) was performed with unique molecular identifiers. MiXCR, run by TCRdb on the PCR reads, gives a single entry per CDR3 protein. This sample has around 250,000 distinct CDR3 sequences, with about 10% found just once. This clonotype was seen once. A much larger clone is a single base away; this may be a read error. The CDR3 covers 17 residues. The V gene's germline CDR1 is DFQATT and CDR2 SNEGSKA (reference sequence). The sample here was PBMCs from the stem cell graft donor, taken from the stem cell graft. This rearrangement joins TRBV20-1 to TRBJ1-1; D gene uncertain. The source of this sequence is a human donor who donated a stem cell graft to a child with SCID. Written as DNA, the CDR3 is TGCTGTGCTAGAGATCTCGACGGTTCCGGGTGGAACACTGAAGCTTTCTTT. Translated, it gives CCARDLDGSGWNTEAFF.